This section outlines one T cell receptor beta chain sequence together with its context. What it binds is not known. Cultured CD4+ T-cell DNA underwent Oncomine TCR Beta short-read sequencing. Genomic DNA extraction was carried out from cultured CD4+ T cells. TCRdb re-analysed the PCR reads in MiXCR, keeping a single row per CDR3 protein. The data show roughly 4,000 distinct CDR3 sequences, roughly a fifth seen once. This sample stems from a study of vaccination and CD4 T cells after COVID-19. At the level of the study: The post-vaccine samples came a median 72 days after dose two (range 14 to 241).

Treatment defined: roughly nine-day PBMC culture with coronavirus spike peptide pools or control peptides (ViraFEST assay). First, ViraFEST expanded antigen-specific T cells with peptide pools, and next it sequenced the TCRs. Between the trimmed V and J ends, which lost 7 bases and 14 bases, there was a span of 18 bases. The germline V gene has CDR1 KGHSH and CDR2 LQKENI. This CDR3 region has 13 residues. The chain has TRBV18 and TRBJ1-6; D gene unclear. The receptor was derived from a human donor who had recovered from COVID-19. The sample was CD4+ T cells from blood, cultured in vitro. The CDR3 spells CASLPSSGSALHF. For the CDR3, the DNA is TGTGCCAGCTTACCCTCCTCGGGTTCGGCCCTCCACTTT.